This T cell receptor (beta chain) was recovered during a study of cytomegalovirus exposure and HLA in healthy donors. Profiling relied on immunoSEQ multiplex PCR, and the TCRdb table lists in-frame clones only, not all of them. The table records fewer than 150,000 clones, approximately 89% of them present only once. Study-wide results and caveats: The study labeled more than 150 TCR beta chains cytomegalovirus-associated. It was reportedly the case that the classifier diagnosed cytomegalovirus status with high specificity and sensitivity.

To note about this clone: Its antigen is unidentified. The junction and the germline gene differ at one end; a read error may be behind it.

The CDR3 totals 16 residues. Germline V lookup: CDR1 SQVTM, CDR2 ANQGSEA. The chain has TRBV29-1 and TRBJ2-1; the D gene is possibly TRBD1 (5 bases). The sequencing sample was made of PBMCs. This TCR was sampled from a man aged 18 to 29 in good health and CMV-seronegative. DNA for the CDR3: TGCAGCGTGGACCCCCCGACAGTTGGCTCCTCCAATGAGCAGTTCTTC. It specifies CSVDPPTVGSSNEQFF.